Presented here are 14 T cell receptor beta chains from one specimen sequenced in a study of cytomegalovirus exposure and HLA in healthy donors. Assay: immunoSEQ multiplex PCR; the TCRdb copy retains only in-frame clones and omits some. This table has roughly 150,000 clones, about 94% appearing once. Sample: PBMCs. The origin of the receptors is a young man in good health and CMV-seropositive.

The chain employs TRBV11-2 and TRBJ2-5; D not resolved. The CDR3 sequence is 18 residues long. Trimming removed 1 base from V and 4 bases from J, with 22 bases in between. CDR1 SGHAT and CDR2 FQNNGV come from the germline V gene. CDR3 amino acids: CASSLGRTVLEVRETQYF. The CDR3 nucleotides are TGTGCCAGCAGCTTAGGCCGTACGGTATTAGAGGTTCGAGAGACCCAGTACTTC.

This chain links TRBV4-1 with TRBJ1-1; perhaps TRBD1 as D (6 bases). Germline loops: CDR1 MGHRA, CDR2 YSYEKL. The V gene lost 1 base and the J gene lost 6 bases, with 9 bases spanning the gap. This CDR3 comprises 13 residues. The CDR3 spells CASSQAEGAEAFF. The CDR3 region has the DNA TGCGCCAGCAGCCAAGCAGAGGGGGCTGAAGCTTTCTTT.

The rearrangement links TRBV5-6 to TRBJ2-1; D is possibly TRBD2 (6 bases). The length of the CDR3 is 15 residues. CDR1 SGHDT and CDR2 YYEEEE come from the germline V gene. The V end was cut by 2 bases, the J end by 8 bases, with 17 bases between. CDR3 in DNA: TGTGCCAGCAGCTTAACACTAGCACTTGGCCATGAGCAGTTCTTC. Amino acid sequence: CASSLTLALGHEQFF.

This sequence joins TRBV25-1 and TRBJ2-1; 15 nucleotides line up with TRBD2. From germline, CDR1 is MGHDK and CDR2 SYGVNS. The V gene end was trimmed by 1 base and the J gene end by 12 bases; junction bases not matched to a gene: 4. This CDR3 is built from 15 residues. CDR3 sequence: CASSELGLAGGRQFF. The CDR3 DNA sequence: TGTGCCAGCAGTGAATTGGGACTAGCGGGAGGAAGGCAGTTCTTC. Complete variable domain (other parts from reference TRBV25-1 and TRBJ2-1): EADIYQTPRYLVIGTGKKITLECSQTMGHDKMYWYQQDPGMELHLIHYSYGVNSTEKGDLSSESTVSRIRTEHFPLTLESARPSHTSQYLCASSELGLAGGRQFFGPGTRLTVL.

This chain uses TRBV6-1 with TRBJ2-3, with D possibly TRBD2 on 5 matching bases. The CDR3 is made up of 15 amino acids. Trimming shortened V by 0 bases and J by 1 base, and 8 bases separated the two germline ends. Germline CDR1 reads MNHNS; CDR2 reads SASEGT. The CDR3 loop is CASSEAGVRTDTQYF. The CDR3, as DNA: TGTGCCAGCAGTGAAGCGGGAGTTCGCACAGATACGCAGTATTTT.

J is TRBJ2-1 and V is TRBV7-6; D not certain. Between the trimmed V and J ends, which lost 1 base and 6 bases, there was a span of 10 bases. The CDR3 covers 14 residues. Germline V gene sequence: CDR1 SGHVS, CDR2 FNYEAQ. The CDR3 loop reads CASSLVQGGNEQFF. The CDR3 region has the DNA TGTGCCAGCAGCTTAGTTCAAGGCGGCAATGAGCAGTTCTTC.

The CDR3 region is CASSLAQGSQETQYF. Written as DNA, the CDR3 is TGCGCCAGCAGCTTGGCCCAGGGCAGCCAAGAGACCCAGTACTTC. This chain connects TRBV5-1 to TRBJ2-5; the D gene is possibly TRBD1 (5 bases). V dropped 0 bases and J dropped 1 base, with 10 bases sitting between them. The CDR3 sequence is 15 residues long. The germline V gene encodes CDR1 SGHRS and CDR2 YFSETQ.

The CDR3 DNA follows: TGTGCCAGCAGCGATGAGACAGGGACGGCGGTC. Translating it yields CASSDETGTAV. The chain couples TRBV2 to TRBJ2-7; 7 positions agree with TRBD1. CDR1 is SNHLY, CDR2 FYNNEI, per germline. This CDR3 spans 11 amino acids.

CDR3 nucleotides: TGTGCCAGCAAACTAACAGGGAACACCGGGGAGCTGTTTTTT. It translates to CASKLTGNTGELFF. The gene calls are TRBV6-6 and TRBJ2-2; D is possibly TRBD1 (5 bases). The CDR3 loop spans 14 amino acids. Trimming took off 7 bases at V and 1 base at J, with 10 bases between the two ends. Looked up from germline, CDR1 is MNHNY and CDR2 is SVGAGI (reference sequence).

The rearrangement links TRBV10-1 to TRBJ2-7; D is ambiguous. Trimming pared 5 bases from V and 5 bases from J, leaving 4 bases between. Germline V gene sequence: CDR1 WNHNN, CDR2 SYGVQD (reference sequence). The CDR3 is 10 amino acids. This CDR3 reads CASSFDEQYF. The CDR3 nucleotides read TGCGCCAGCAGTTTCGACGAGCAGTACTTC.

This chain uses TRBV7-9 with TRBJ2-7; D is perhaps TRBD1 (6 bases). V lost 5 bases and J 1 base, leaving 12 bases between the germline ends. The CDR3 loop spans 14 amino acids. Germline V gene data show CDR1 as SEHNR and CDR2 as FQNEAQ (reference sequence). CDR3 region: CASSPAGVSYEQYF. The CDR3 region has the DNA TGTGCCAGCAGCCCCGCAGGGGTTTCCTACGAGCAGTACTTC.

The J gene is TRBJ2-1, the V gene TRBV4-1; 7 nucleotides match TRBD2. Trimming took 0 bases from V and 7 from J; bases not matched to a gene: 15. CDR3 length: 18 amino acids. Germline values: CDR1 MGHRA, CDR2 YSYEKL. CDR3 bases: TGCGCCAGCAGCCAAGAGACATTTGGGGCGGGAGCTAGTAATGAGCAGTTCTTC. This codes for CASSQETFGAGASNEQFF.

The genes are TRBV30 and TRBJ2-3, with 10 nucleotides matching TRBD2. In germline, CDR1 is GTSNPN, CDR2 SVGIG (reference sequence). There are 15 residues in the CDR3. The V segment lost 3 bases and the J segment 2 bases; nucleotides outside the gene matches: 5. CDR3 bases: TGTGCCTGGAGAGCGGGGGGGTTTGTCACAGATACGCAGTATTTT. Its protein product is CAWRAGGFVTDTQYF. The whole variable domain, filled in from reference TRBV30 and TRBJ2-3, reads SQTIHQWPATLVQPVGSPLSLECTVEGTSNPNLYWYRQAAGRGLQLLFYSVGIGQISSEVPQNLSASRPQDRQFILSSKKLLLSDSGFYLCAWRAGGFVTDTQYFGPGTRLTVL.

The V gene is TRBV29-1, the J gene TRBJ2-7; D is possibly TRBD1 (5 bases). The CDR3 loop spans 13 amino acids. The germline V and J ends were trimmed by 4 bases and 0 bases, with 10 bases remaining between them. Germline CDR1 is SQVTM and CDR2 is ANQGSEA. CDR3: CSVAQGSSYEQYF. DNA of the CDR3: TGCAGCGTTGCCCAGGGAAGCTCCTACGAGCAGTACTTC.